This TCR beta chain was obtained from a study of CD8+ T cells in alopecia areata listed by TCRdb under 2018. Turning to the overall study: To study T cell clonal expansion in alopecia areata, the researchers applied high-throughput TCRbeta sequencing to both the C3H/HeJ mouse model and human patients. On the human side, TCRbeta sequencing was run on scalp tissue and on sorted CD4+ and CD8+ peripheral blood T cells from healthy controls and from alopecia areata patients with either patchy or totalis/universalis disease. Scalp clonality was compared across normal scalp (n=4), patchy alopecia areata scalp (n=8), and alopecia totalis/universalis scalp (n=8). RNA was obtained with the PAXgene miRNA kit for fixed scalp, the miRNeasy kit for PBMCs, and the RNeasy kit for mouse skin. TCRbeta CDR3 regions were amplified by immunoSEQ multiplex PCR using 35 Vbeta forward and 13 Jbeta reverse primers.

Receptors were amplified or captured by the immunoSEQ multiplex PCR assay. For TCR sequencing, RNA was extracted from every sample and reverse transcribed into cDNA to serve as template. First-strand cDNA was synthesized with SuperScript III using a 2:1 mix of oligo-dT and random hexamers. A synthetic immune receptor repertoire was used to assess amplification bias, and residual bias was removed computationally. The published analysis was carried out like this. Raw reads were preprocessed to remove errors, and CDR3 was defined by IMGT conventions from the conserved cysteine to phenylalanine. Clonality was computed by normalizing Shannon entropy by log2 of the number of productive unique TCRs and subtracting the result from 1. Whether scalp clones were CD4 or CD8 was inferred by matching scalp TCRbeta sequences against CD4 and CD8 repertoires sorted from blood. Drawn from immuneACCESS, this table holds only the in-frame rearrangements with V and J called that TCRdb kept. Clones are partly lost; checked studies trace under half to an unresolved V gene and leave the rest unexplained. The V and J calls and the clone size are those of that table, but D and trimming were determined from the DNA. The sample table lists about 110,000 clones, about 50% of them with a count of one. Jointly, the top ten make up 20% to 30% of the sample.

As to this clone: Its antigen remains unidentified. Base qualities are missing; no much larger clone stands one base away. At the DNA level, this CDR3 is encoded by other sequences in the same sample as well.

From alopecia areata patients, peripheral blood was collected along with lesional scalp punch biopsies. PBMCs were isolated by density centrifugation and stained for CD3, CD4 and CD8, after which CD4+ and CD8+ T cells were sorted on a FACSAria. The untreated alopecia areata patients were recruited through a multicenter biomarker study. Blood CD8+ T cells from about five biomarker-study patients were further sorted into NKG2D-low and NKG2D-high fractions. The investigation overall reported the following: Higher clonality and more expanded CD8+ clones were observed in lesional scalp than in normal scalp, particularly in alopecia totalis/universalis, a finding suggestive of antigenic drive. Resident alphabeta T cells in normal human skin are also sequenced, complicating scalp TCR repertoire analysis, unlike mouse skin dominated by gammadelta T cells. TCR sequences shared between patients were less clear than in mice, possibly partly because of HLA diversity in the patient population.

The receptor comes from a human donor with alopecia areata. The sequencing sample was made of NKG2D-low CD8+ T cells sorted from blood. The cell subset or site label, as the study defines it: sorted CD8+ NKG2D-low blood T cells.

The CDR3: CASSTYNEQFF. The DNA reads TGTGCCAGCAGCACTTACAATGAGCAGTTCTTC. The sequence is built from TRBV9 and TRBJ2-1, with an unclear D gene assignment. V was cut back by 4 bases and J by 4 bases, leaving a gap of 3 bases between them. The CDR3 spans 11 residues, from the cysteine through the phenylalanine. Just the 33-base CDR3 DNA is kept, in frame starting at base 1. Via the germline V gene, CDR1 is SGDLS and CDR2 YYNGEE.